Listed here are 31 T cell receptor beta chains from one sample, sequenced in a study of T-cell reconstitution after alpha-beta-depleted transplantation in children. The TCRbeta library incorporated unique molecular identifiers. TCRdb passed the PCR reads through MiXCR, listing each CDR3 protein once. Of about 270,000 distinct CDR3 sequences detected, about a tenth appear once; the ten largest clones hold around a tenth. The material was PBMCs from the stem cell graft donor, obtained from the stem cell graft. All receptors come from a human donor who donated a stem cell graft to a child with SCID.

J is TRBJ2-2 and V is TRBV7-9, with D perhaps assigned TRBD1 or TRBD2 (5 bases each). Germline V gene lookup returns CDR1 SEHNR and CDR2 FQNEAQ (reference sequence). The CDR3 loop spans 14 amino acids. The germline V and J ends were trimmed by 5 bases and 5 bases, with 12 bases remaining between them. The CDR3 loop reads CASSVGTATGELFF. CDR3 bases: TGTGCCAGCAGCGTGGGGACCGCAACCGGGGAGCTGTTTTTT.

This clonotype was observed a few times. The rearrangement links TRBV27 to TRBJ2-1; 11 bases line up with TRBD2. Germline CDR1 and CDR2: MNHEY and SMNVEV (reference sequence). This CDR3 comprises 15 residues. With V trimmed by 7 bases and J by 3 bases, 5 bases remained unmatched. The CDR3 coding sequence is TGTGCCAGCATATATAGCGGGGGGGGCTACAATGAGCAGTTCTTC. It is translated as CASIYSGGGYNEQFF.

In its sample, this clonotype was seen many times. This chain joins TRBV20-1 and TRBJ1-2; TRBD1 matches 11 bases. J gave up 4 bases and V 3 bases, and 4 bases lay outside the gene matches. This CDR3 region has 14 residues. CDR1 and CDR2 from the germline V gene are DFQATT and SNEGSKA (reference sequence). The CDR3 DNA reads as TGCAGTGCTAGGCCCGGGACAGGGGGCTATGGCTACACCTTC. Its translation is CSARPGTGGYGYTF.

This clonotype has a handful of counts. This chain connects TRBV11-2 to TRBJ2-2, with D perhaps matching TRBD1 (6 bases). The CDR3 sequence is 15 residues long. Germline loops: CDR1 SGHAT, CDR2 FQNNGV. Trimming removed 4 bases from V and 4 bases from J, with 13 bases in between. In DNA, the CDR3 is TGTGCCAGCAGCTCCGACAGGCCTTTCACCGGGGAGCTGTTTTTT. Translation: CASSSDRPFTGELFF.

This clonotype appeared many times. This rearrangement joins TRBV10-3 to TRBJ1-1, with D uncertain. The CDR3 runs 15 residues. Germline CDR1 is ENHRY and CDR2 is SYGVKD. Trimming took 6 bases from V and 3 from J, leaving 17 bases between them. Written as DNA, the CDR3 is TGTGCCATCAGAGAGGCCGGGGAGAGATACACTGAAGCTTTCTTT. Encoded protein: CAIREAGERYTEAFF.

This clonotype was counted between two and nine times. This chain uses TRBV6-5 with TRBJ2-1, with 8 bases that match TRBD2. Germline values: CDR1 MNHEY, CDR2 SVGAGI. Trimming took 0 bases from V and 0 from J; bases not matched to a gene: 4. CDR3 length equals 17 residues. The CDR3 DNA is TGTGCCAGCAGTTACTCTTTCGGGGGGGCCTCCTACAATGAGCAGTTCTTC. It is translated as CASSYSFGGASYNEQFF.

V and J are TRBV28 and TRBJ2-3, with TRBD2 identical over 9 bases. There are 17 residues in the CDR3. V lost 1 base and J lost 2; bases outside the gene matches: 7. Germline-derived CDR1 and CDR2 are MDHEN and SYDVKM. This chain's CDR3 is CASSLSAGGPDTDTQYF. In DNA, the CDR3 is TGTGCCAGCAGTTTATCGGCGGGGGGGCCGGACACAGATACGCAGTATTTT.

This clonotype was counted ten times or more. This chain connects TRBV9 to TRBJ2-1, with D unclear. V was pared by 0 bases and J by 6 bases, with 13 bases between. Germline CDR1 SGDLS, CDR2 YYNGEE. There are 15 residues in the CDR3. The CDR3: CASSVGVRSLNEQFF. The CDR3 DNA is TGTGCCAGCAGCGTAGGAGTTAGGTCCCTCAATGAGCAGTTCTTC.

This clonotype was recorded many times. This rearrangement joins TRBV5-1 to TRBJ1-1; 7 nucleotides agree with TRBD1. V lost 0 bases, J lost 1 base, and 6 bases stayed unmatched. CDR3 size: 16 residues. The V gene's germline CDR1 is SGHRS and CDR2 YFSETQ. The CDR3 nucleotides read TGCGCCAGCAGCTTGGGAAGGGGGCAGTGGAACACTGAAGCTTTCTTT. This sequence encodes CASSLGRGQWNTEAFF.

The CDR3 reads CASSPISGGYNEQFF. Here the CDR3 DNA reads TGCGCCAGCAGCCCGATTAGCGGGGGCTACAATGAGCAGTTCTTC. The chain carries TRBV4-1 and TRBJ2-1, with 9 nucleotides matching TRBD2. The CDR3 runs to 15 residues. Germline V CDR1 and CDR2: MGHRA, YSYEKL. V lost 4 bases and J lost 3; bases outside the gene matches: 4.

Many counts were recorded for this clonotype. The chain has TRBV12-3 or TRBV12-4 and TRBJ2-2; the D gene is possibly TRBD2 (5 bases). V lost 3 bases to trimming and J lost 4 bases, with 9 bases between them. There are 14 residues in the CDR3. CDR3 sequence (DNA): TGTGCCAGCAGTTTGAGGGAGACCACCGGGGAGCTGTTTTTT. It translates to CASSLRETTGELFF.

The chain uses TRBV7-9 and TRBJ2-3; possibly TRBD1 or TRBD2 for D (5 bases each). CDR3 length: 15 amino acids. V shed 3 bases and J shed 0 bases, with 10 bases lying between them. CDR1 and CDR2 from the germline V gene are SEHNR and FQNEAQ (reference sequence). This CDR3 is CASSFRDVSTDTQYF. In DNA, the CDR3 is TGTGCCAGCAGCTTCCGGGACGTGAGCACAGATACGCAGTATTTT.

In its sample, this clonotype was seen a few times. The genes are TRBV29-1 and TRBJ1-2; 9 positions agree with TRBD1. Unmatched junction bases numbered 5, after V lost 7 bases and J lost 8 bases. This CDR3 contains 11 residues. CDR1 and CDR2 from the germline V gene are SQVTM and ANQGSEA. The CDR3 protein is CSGMDRGGYTF. As DNA, the CDR3 is TGCAGCGGGATGGACAGGGGAGGCTACACCTTC.

This clonotype was seen at least ten times. The V and J genes are TRBV27 and TRBJ2-1; 10 positions agree with TRBD1. Germline-derived CDR1 and CDR2 are MNHEY and SMNVEV (reference sequence). CDR3 length: 15 amino acids. The J segment lost 2 bases and the V segment lost 6 bases, leaving 4 bases of the junction unmatched. The CDR3 nucleotides read TGTGCCAGCAGAATAGGACAGGGGGCCTACAATGAGCAGTTCTTC. Protein: CASRIGQGAYNEQFF.

The chain links TRBV11-2 to TRBJ2-1; 10 nucleotides agree with TRBD2. With 5 bases clipped from V and 1 base from J, the junction kept 5 bases outside the gene matches. Germline V CDR1 and CDR2: SGHAT, FQNNGV. The CDR3 extends over 16 amino acids. CDR3 residues: CASSIGSGGSYNEQFF. CDR3 sequence (DNA): TGTGCCAGCAGCATCGGTAGCGGGGGGTCCTACAATGAGCAGTTCTTC. Full variable domain (outside the CDR3, taken from reference TRBV11-2 and TRBJ2-1): EAGVAQSPRYKIIEKRQSVAFWCNPISGHATLYWYQQILGQGPKLLIQFQNNGVVDDSQLPKDRFSAERLKGVDSTLKIQPAKLEDSAVYLCASSIGSGGSYNEQFFGPGTRLTVL.

The rearrangement joins TRBV10-3 to TRBJ1-6; 7 bases line up with TRBD1. This CDR3 spans 14 amino acids. Trimming took 6 bases from V and 5 from J; bases not matched to a gene: 4. Per the germline V gene, CDR1 is ENHRY and CDR2 is SYGVKD. CDR3 region: CAIRGDSNNSPLHF. The CDR3 nucleotides read TGTGCCATCAGGGGGGACAGCAATAATTCACCCCTCCACTTT.

This clonotype appeared a few times. Here the CDR3 reads CASRDTETYTDTQYF. CDR3 sequence (DNA): TGTGCCAGCAGAGACACAGAGACCTACACAGATACGCAGTATTTT. The genes are TRBV7-9 and TRBJ2-3; unclear D gene. V was shortened by 6 bases and J by 2 bases, with 15 bases between the two germline ends. The CDR3 covers 15 residues. Germline CDR1 reads SEHNR; CDR2 reads FQNEAQ (reference sequence).

The V call is TRBV29-1, the J call TRBJ2-7; TRBD1 agrees at 8 bases. The trim removed 1 base at V and 6 bases at J, leaving 8 bases unmatched. The CDR3 length is 14 residues. CDR1 and CDR2 (germline): SQVTM, ANQGSEA. CDR3 sequence (DNA): TGCAGCGTTGAAGTCAGGGGGCCCCCTGGCGAGCAGTACTTC. This gives the protein CSVEVRGPPGEQYF.

Many counts were recorded for this clonotype. The DNA of the CDR3 is TGTGCCAGCAGCCCTCAGGGATCTGGAAACACCATATATTTT. Translated, it gives CASSPQGSGNTIYF. This sequence joins TRBV3-1 and TRBJ1-3, with D possibly TRBD1 on 5 matching bases. The CDR3 contains 14 residues. The germline gives CDR1 LGHDT, CDR2 YNNKEL (reference sequence). Trimming left V 4 bases short and J 1 base short, with 8 bases between.

The CDR3 coding sequence is TGTGCCAGCAGCCAAGACCCCTACACCGCACGCTACGAGCAGTACTTC. Translated: CASSQDPYTARYEQYF. V gene TRBV14 combines with J gene TRBJ2-7; D call uncertain. CDR1 is SGHDN, CDR2 FVKESK, per germline. Trimming took off 0 bases at V and 3 bases at J, with 15 bases between the two ends. This CDR3 is 16 amino acids long.

This clonotype was recorded at least ten times. CDR3 loop: CASRSGGHASPDTQYF. The CDR3 coding sequence is TGTGCCAGCAGAAGCGGGGGGCATGCGAGCCCAGATACGCAGTATTTT. The chain has TRBV2 and TRBJ2-3; 9 nucleotides line up with TRBD2. In germline, CDR1 is SNHLY, CDR2 FYNNEI. The CDR3 is 16 amino acids. V lost 6 bases, J lost 4 bases, and 11 bases stayed unmatched.

V gene TRBV7-9 combines with J gene TRBJ1-1, with TRBD1 as a possible D gene (6 bases). V was shortened by 1 base and J by 0 bases, with 15 bases between the two germline ends. Germline CDR1 is SEHNR and CDR2 is FQNEAQ (reference sequence). The CDR3 runs to 17 residues. Here the CDR3 reads CASSLVRTAFMNTEAFF. For the CDR3, the DNA is TGTGCCAGCAGCTTAGTTAGGACAGCCTTTATGAACACTGAAGCTTTCTTT.

The rearrangement joins TRBV29-1 to TRBJ1-1; D unresolved. The V and J ends lost 3 bases and 0 bases respectively, with 5 bases between them. Germline CDR1 SQVTM, CDR2 ANQGSEA. There are 12 residues in the CDR3. The CDR3 loop reads CSVETLNTEAFF. The CDR3 DNA is TGCAGCGTTGAGACATTGAACACTGAAGCTTTCTTT.

This clonotype was seen only a few times. This chain uses TRBV7-6 with TRBJ2-1, with a possible D match to TRBD1 (5 bases). The CDR3 has 14 residues. V was pared by 1 base and J by 9 bases, with 13 bases between. CDR1 and CDR2 (germline): SGHVS, FNYEAQ. The CDR3 sequence: CASSLGGARGEQFF. The CDR3, as DNA: TGTGCCAGCAGCTTAGGTGGGGCGCGAGGTGAGCAGTTCTTC.

This chain uses TRBV5-1 with TRBJ2-2; no reliable D call. Per the germline V gene, CDR1 is SGHRS and CDR2 is YFSETQ. CDR3 length: 11 residues. Deletions cut 9 bases from V and 6 bases from J, with 9 bases between. The CDR3 region has the DNA TGCGCCACCCCTATCGCCGGGGAGCTGTTTTTT. The encoded protein is CATPIAGELFF.

This clonotype has only a few counts. CDR3 residues: CASTSLAVRSAQYF. The CDR3 DNA reads as TGTGCCAGCACCTCTCTAGCGGTAAGATCGGCCCAGTACTTC. The chain links TRBV11-2 to TRBJ2-5, with 7 bases identical to TRBD2. CDR3 length: 14 amino acids. V shed 7 bases and J 9 bases; nucleotides not matched to a gene: 14. Germline loops: CDR1 SGHAT, CDR2 FQNNGV.

The V gene is TRBV6-1, the J gene TRBJ1-5; D perhaps matches TRBD1 (6 bases). The CDR3 totals 14 residues. Germline-derived CDR1 and CDR2 are MNHNS and SASEGT. The V and J ends lost 6 bases and 15 bases respectively, with 24 bases between them. CDR3 amino acids: CASSPRGPTELGHF. In DNA form, the CDR3 reads TGTGCCAGCAGCCCACGGGGGCCCACGGAATTAGGGCATTTT.

There are many counts of this clonotype. The chain joins TRBV11-2 to TRBJ1-1; TRBD1 is a possible D gene (5 bases). The length of the CDR3 is 13 residues. Trimming removed 1 base from V and 5 bases from J, with 8 bases in between. Germline V gene data show CDR1 as SGHAT and CDR2 as FQNNGV. DNA for the CDR3: TGTGCCAGCAGCTTAGTACGGGGGACTGAAGCTTTCTTT. This codes for CASSLVRGTEAFF.

This clonotype was recorded many times. The chain employs TRBV27 and TRBJ1-5, with 9 bases fitting TRBD1. Unmatched junction bases numbered 2, after V lost 4 bases and J lost 4 bases. Germline V gene sequence: CDR1 MNHEY, CDR2 SMNVEV (reference sequence). The CDR3 is made up of 14 amino acids. The CDR3 reads CASSSQGANQPQHF. Here the CDR3 DNA reads TGTGCCAGCAGTTCACAGGGGGCTAATCAGCCCCAGCATTTT.

This clonotype was observed many times. The chain employs TRBV6-5 and TRBJ1-5; D uncertain. V was trimmed by 8 bases and J by 3 bases, leaving 11 bases between them. The V gene's germline CDR1 is MNHEY and CDR2 SVGAGI. This CDR3 has 13 amino acids. The CDR3, as DNA: TGTGCCAGCGCCCCAGAACACAATCAGCCCCAGCATTTT. Translated, it gives CASAPEHNQPQHF.

This clonotype came up many times. CDR3 amino acids: CASSLATGGNSPLHF. CDR3 DNA: TGTGCCAGCAGCTTAGCCACCGGGGGGAATTCACCCCTCCACTTT. The chain links TRBV7-2 to TRBJ1-6; possible D gene TRBD1, 5 bases. V gave up 0 bases and J gave up 7 bases, with 10 bases separating them. The CDR3 length is 15 residues. Germline assignment: CDR1 SGHTA and CDR2 FQGNSA.